The source of this TCR beta chain is a study of shared clonotypes between healthy human individuals. About the study: The people who gave samples were a couple of women and a few men aged 18 to 49.

Execution of the assay was at deep level. This table comes from immunoSEQ multiplex PCR, and its TCRdb copy is limited to in-frame clones, with some not included. This repertoire shows 400,000 to 550,000 clones, 79% found once; its top ten account for approximately 12%. Germline CDR1 and CDR2: SGHAT and FQNNGV. V was pared by 5 bases and J by 4 bases, with 14 bases between. The CDR3 spans 14 residues. The TCR sequence derives from a woman aged 40 to 50 in good health. Some clones in this sample may be carry-over from other donors' samples. This chain joins TRBV11-2 and TRBJ1-1; no definite D call. The source material was PBMCs. The CDR3: CASSAGPGGTEAFF. Written as DNA, the CDR3 is TGTGCCAGCAGCGCAGGCCCGGGAGGCACTGAAGCTTTCTTT.